The clone carrying this T cell receptor beta chain was counted a few times. Its antigen is not identified. The sample belongs to a study of cytomegalovirus exposure and HLA in healthy donors. Broader study findings: TRBV6-2, TRBV6-3 and some other V segments were unresolvable in 87-base-pair reads. Presence/absence comparisons presumed near-even sequencing depth among donors. Sequencing probably produced one cluster of sequence variants that were highly shared.

The PCR ran on 60 Vbeta and 13 Jbeta primers. Authors' methods: Later analysis identified tens of millions of unique TCR beta chains, about 10 million shared. Here immunoSEQ multiplex PCR was the method, and the copy in TCRdb shows in-frame clones only, minus some. V, J and clone size are taken as reported in that table, and D and trimming were inferred from the DNA itself. This table holds about 180,000 clones, 75% to 85% found once. Germline V gene sequence: CDR1 SGHNT, CDR2 YYREEE (reference sequence). The CDR3 spans 13 residues. The ends lost 3 bases at V and 8 bases at J; junction bases unmatched: 3.

The sample comprised PBMCs. The chain employs TRBV5-4 and TRBJ1-4, with 8 bases identical to TRBD1. This receptor was identified in a woman in her 30s in good health and CMV-seropositive. The CDR3 nucleotides are TGTGCCAGCAGCTCGACAGGGGAGGAAAAACTGTTTTTT. Translating it yields CASSSTGEEKLFF.